This T cell receptor beta chain comes out of a study of CD8+CD57+ T cells in acquired aplastic anemia. Study observations and caveats: More than 25 was the count of CD8+ CDR3 sequences that patients shared with controls.

Profiling that covered TCR beta VDJ and CDR3 relied on genomic DNA as its template. TCRdb analysed the reads with MiXCR anew, one entry per CDR3 protein. The table has some 190,000 distinct CDR3 sequences, approximately 49% seen once; the top ten hold about 15%. This CDR3 is built from 15 residues. The germline gives CDR1 SNHLY, CDR2 FYNNEI. V was clipped by 6 bases and J by 1 base; unmatched bases: 8. This clonotype was counted a few times. The antigen is unknown. The sample consisted of sorted CD4+, CD8+, or CD8+CD57+ T cells (not recorded which) from PBMCs. The rearrangement uses TRBV2 and TRBJ2-5, with TRBD2 matching over 7 bases. This TCR came from a human donor in good health, serving as a control. CDR3 in DNA: TGTGCCAGCAGCCGAAGCAGCGGGATCCAAGAGACCCAGTACTTC. Translating it yields CASSRSSGIQETQYF.